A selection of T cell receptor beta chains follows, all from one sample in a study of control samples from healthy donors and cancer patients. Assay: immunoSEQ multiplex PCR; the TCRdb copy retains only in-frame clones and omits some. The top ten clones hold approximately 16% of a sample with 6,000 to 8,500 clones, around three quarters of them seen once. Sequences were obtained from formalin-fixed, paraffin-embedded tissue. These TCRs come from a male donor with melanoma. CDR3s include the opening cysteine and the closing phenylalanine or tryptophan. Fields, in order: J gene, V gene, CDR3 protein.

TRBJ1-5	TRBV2	CASSGRGGIQPQHF
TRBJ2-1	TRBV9	CASSPRLAGYNEQFF
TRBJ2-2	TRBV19	CASTGLGVPGELFF
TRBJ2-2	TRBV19	CASSTGQGATGELFF
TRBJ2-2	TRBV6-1	CASSEGSGQGGTGELFF
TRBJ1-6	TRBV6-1	CASSERTGGNSPLHF
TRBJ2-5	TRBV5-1	CASSPTSQGAQETQYF
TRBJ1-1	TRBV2	CASSPNTEAFF
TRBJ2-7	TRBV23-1	CASITTGRQGKEYEQYF
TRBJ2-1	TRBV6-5	CASSYGTPHYNEQFF
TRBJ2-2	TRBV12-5	CASGLRQGAAGELFF
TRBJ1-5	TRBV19	CASSTGNNQPQHF
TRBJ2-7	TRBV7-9	CASSGQPYEQYF
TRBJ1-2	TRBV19	CASTPQGLGYGYTF
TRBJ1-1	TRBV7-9	CASSSERQGWGSRTEAFF
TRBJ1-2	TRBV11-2	CASSGHGTANYGYTF
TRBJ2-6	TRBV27	CASSLTGANVLTF
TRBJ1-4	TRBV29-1	CSAAPGGQFNEKLFF
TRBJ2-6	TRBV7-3	CASSLIGANVLTF
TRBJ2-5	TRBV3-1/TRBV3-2	CASSQDSGPRETQYF
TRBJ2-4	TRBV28	CASSLWGQGKNIQYF
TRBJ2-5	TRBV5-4	CASSIQGPVQETQYF
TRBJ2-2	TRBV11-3	CASSFYTGANTGELFF
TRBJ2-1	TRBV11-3	CASSSLRGEQFF
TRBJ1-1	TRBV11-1	CASSRTGGAEAFF
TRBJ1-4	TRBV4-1	CASSQDGSGQGNEKLFF
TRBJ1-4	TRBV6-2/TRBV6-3	CASSYGPGGASGEKLFF
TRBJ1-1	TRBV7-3	CASSFTPSDTEAFF
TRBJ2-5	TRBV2	CASREDLRHFQETQYF
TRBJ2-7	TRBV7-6	CASSLEMDTGMREQYF
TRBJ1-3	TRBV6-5	CASSQGDTGNTIYF
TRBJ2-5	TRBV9	CASSAPWDSQETQYF
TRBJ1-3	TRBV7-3	CASSLTGTAGNTIYF
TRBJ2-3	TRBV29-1	CSVEDLLGLNTDTQYF
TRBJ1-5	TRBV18	CASSHDGALGQPQHF
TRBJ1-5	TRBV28	CASRAPGGNQPQHF
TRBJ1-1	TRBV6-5	CASFRFGTEAFF
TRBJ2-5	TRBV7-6	CASSLGAGVVETQYF
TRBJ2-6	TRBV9	CASSVGGIGANVLTF
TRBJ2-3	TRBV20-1	CSASRGSTDTQYF
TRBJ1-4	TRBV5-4	CASSLDRSTTNEKLFF
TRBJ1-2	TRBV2	CASSGQRSYGYTF
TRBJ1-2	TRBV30	CAWSPGHGYTF
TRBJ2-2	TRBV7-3	CASSLRSGDGLFF
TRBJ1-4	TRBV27	CASSLGWSNEKLFF
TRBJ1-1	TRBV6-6	CASRPDRGLSEAFF
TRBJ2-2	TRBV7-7	CASSSDNLGELFF
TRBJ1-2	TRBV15	CATSRAGSYGYTF
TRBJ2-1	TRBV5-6	CASSWEGLAGGEQFF
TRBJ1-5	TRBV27	CASSSLSEASNQPQHF
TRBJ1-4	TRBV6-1	CASRDWDRNEKLFF
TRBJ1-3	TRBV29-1	CSVPSPAPNSGNTIYF